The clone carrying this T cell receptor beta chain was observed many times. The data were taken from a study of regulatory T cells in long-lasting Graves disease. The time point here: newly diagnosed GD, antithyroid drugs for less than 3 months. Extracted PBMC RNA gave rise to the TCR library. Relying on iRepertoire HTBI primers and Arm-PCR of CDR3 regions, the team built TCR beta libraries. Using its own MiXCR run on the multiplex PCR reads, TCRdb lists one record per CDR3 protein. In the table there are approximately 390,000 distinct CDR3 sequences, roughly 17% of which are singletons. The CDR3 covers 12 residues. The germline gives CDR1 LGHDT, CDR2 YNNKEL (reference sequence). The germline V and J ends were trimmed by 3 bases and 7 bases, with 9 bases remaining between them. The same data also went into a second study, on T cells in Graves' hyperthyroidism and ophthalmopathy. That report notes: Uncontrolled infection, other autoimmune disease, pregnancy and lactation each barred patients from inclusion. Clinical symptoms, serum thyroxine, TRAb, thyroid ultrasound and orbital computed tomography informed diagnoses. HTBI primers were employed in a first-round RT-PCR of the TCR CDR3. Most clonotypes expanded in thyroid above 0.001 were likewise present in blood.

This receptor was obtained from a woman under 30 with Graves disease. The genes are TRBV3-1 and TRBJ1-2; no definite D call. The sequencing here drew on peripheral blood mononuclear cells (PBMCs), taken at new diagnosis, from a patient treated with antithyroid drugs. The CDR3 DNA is TGTGCCAGCAGCCACAGAGTGGCTGGCTACACCTTC. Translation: CASSHRVAGYTF. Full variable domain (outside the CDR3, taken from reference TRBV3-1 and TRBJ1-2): DTAVSQTPKYLVTQMGNDKSIKCEQNLGHDTMYWYKQDSKKFLKIMFSYNNKELIINETVPNRFSPKSPDKAHLNLHINSLELGDSAVYFCASSHRVAGYTFGSGTRLTVV.